The 27 T cell receptor beta chains presented below share a single source sample, sequenced in a study of memory CD4+ T cells and cytomegalovirus serostatus. The sort gate was single viable CD3+CD4+CD8-CD45RO+ cells for memory CD4+ T cells. Sequencing was performed with immunoSEQ multiplex PCR; in TCRdb, only in-frame clones are kept and a portion is missing. The sample has some 50,000 clones; around three quarters are singletons. Specimen: memory CD4+ T cells from blood. The origin of the receptors is an adult in good health and CMV-seronegative.

V and J are TRBV15 and TRBJ1-2; D remains unclear. The length of the CDR3 is 13 residues. Germline V gene lookup returns CDR1 LNHNV and CDR2 YYDKDF (reference sequence). V was cut by 0 bases and J by 7 bases, with 9 bases left in between. CDR3 region: CATSRDGVAGYTF. For the CDR3, the DNA is TGTGCCACCAGCAGAGATGGTGTGGCTGGCTACACCTTC.

CDR3 sequence reads: CASSRENYNEQFF. CDR3 sequence (DNA): TGTGCCAGCTCGCGGGAGAACTACAATGAGCAGTTCTTC. The gene calls are TRBV6-4 and TRBJ2-1, with 7 bases lining up with TRBD2. This CDR3 contains 13 residues. In germline, CDR1 is MRHNA, CDR2 SNTAGT. V was clipped by 8 bases and J by 3 bases; unmatched bases: 4.

The rearrangement joins TRBV19 to TRBJ2-7, with D possibly being TRBD1 or TRBD2 (7 bases each). This CDR3 region has 15 residues. V lost 4 bases and J lost 6, with 19 bases in between. Germline lookup yields CDR1 LNHDA and CDR2 SQIVND (reference sequence). CDR3 sequence: CASSTDRVAGSEQYF. Here the CDR3 DNA reads TGTGCCAGTAGTACCGACAGGGTAGCGGGTTCCGAGCAGTACTTC.

V gene TRBV27 combines with J gene TRBJ2-2, with TRBD1 matching 10 bases. In germline, CDR1 is MNHEY, CDR2 SMNVEV (reference sequence). V trimming: 6 bases; J trimming: 6 bases; junction bases outside the gene matches: 1. The CDR3 loop spans 13 amino acids. The CDR3 DNA follows: TGTGCCAGCAGGGGACAGGGGTCCGGGGAGCTGTTTTTT. Translating gives CASRGQGSGELFF.

This chain connects TRBV5-4 to TRBJ2-1; TRBD2 agrees at 8 bases. The V gene end was trimmed by 4 bases and the J gene end by 6 bases; junction bases not matched to a gene: 9. CDR3 length: 15 amino acids. Germline loops: CDR1 SGHNT, CDR2 YYREEE (reference sequence). CDR3 residues: CASSASGTRSNEQFF. The CDR3, as DNA: TGTGCCAGCAGCGCCTCCGGGACTAGGAGCAATGAGCAGTTCTTC. The whole variable domain, remainder taken from reference TRBV5-4 and TRBJ2-1, is ETGVTQSPTHLIKTRGQQVTLRCSSQSGHNTVSWYQQALGQGPQFIFQYYREEENGRGNFPPRFSGLQFPNYSSELNVNALELDDSALYLCASSASGTRSNEQFFGPGTRLTVL.

This sequence joins TRBV7-9 and TRBJ2-7, with D hard to call. Trimming took 5 bases from V and 6 from J, leaving 11 bases between them. The CDR3 covers 12 residues. CDR1 and CDR2 from the germline V gene are SEHNR and FQNEAQ (reference sequence). The CDR3 DNA follows: TGTGCCAGCAGCCAAACATCAGTCGAGCAGTACTTC. Translation gives CASSQTSVEQYF.

This chain links TRBV5-1 with TRBJ1-1, with D possibly being TRBD1 (6 bases). Looked up from germline, CDR1 is SGHRS and CDR2 is YFSETQ. The CDR3 is made up of 13 amino acids. Between the trimmed V and J ends, which lost 1 base and 4 bases, there was a span of 8 bases. The DNA for the CDR3 is TGCGCCAGCAGCTTGACAGGGATCACTGAAGCTTTCTTT. Amino acids: CASSLTGITEAFF.

The chain has TRBV9 and TRBJ2-1; D remains unclear. This CDR3 spans 14 amino acids. Germline CDR1 reads SGDLS; CDR2 reads YYNGEE. V gave up 1 base and J gave up 7 bases, with 12 bases separating them. The CDR3 region has the DNA TGTGCCAGCAGCGTACAGGTTCTTACTAATGAGCAGTTCTTC. Translation gives CASSVQVLTNEQFF.

V usage is TRBV27 and J usage is TRBJ1-2; the D is unclear. The CDR3 sequence is 12 residues long. The V and J ends lost 8 bases and 5 bases respectively, with 12 bases between them. Germline V gene data show CDR1 as MNHEY and CDR2 as SMNVEV (reference sequence). The CDR3 loop reads CASREAQYGYTF. The DNA of the CDR3 is TGTGCCAGCCGTGAGGCTCAATATGGCTACACCTTC.

CDR3 in amino acids: CASSAEVLAEAFF. The CDR3 coding sequence is TGTGCCAGCAGCGCTGAGGTGTTGGCTGAAGCTTTCTTT. The chain employs TRBV9 and TRBJ1-1, with no clear D. The CDR3 has 13 amino acids. The V end lost 3 bases, the J end lost 6 bases, and 12 bases lay between the germline ends. CDR1 and CDR2 (germline): SGDLS, YYNGEE.

The chain recombines TRBV7-2 with TRBJ1-2; 7 positions agree with TRBD1. There are 16 residues in the CDR3. Trimming at V came to 1 base and at J to 5 bases, leaving 10 bases not matched to a gene. CDR1 and CDR2 (germline): SGHTA, FQGNSA. This CDR3 is CASSLDATGLRYGYTF. CDR3 coding DNA: TGTGCCAGCAGCTTAGATGCGACAGGGTTACGGTATGGCTACACCTTC. The full variable domain, completed using reference TRBV7-2 and TRBJ1-2, is GAGVSQSPSNKVTEKGKDVELRCDPISGHTALYWYRQSLGQGLEFLIYFQGNSAPDKSGLPSDRFSAERTGGSVSTLTIQRTQQEDSAVYLCASSLDATGLRYGYTFGSGTRLTVV.

The chain combines TRBV19 with TRBJ2-7; D unclear. Trimming took 3 bases from V and 9 from J, leaving 9 bases between them. The CDR3 length is 11 residues. Germline V CDR1 and CDR2: LNHDA, SQIVND (reference sequence). CDR3 loop: CASSMGGVQYF. The CDR3 nucleotides are TGTGCCAGTAGTATGGGTGGGGTGCAGTACTTC.

The V call is TRBV4-3, the J call TRBJ2-1; D unresolved. V was pared by 1 base and J by 4 bases, with 17 bases between. This CDR3 comprises 17 residues. Per germline, CDR1 LGHNA and CDR2 YSLEER. The CDR3: CASSQGPGSSGYNEQFF. The CDR3 DNA reads as TGCGCCAGCAGCCAAGGACCGGGTAGTTCAGGATACAATGAGCAGTTCTTC.

This chain uses TRBV29-1 with TRBJ2-1; 9 positions agree with TRBD1. The germline CDR1 and CDR2 sequences are SQVTM and ANQGSEA. The junction had 9 bases not matched to a gene; V was cut back by 2 bases and J by 7 bases. This CDR3 contains 15 residues. The CDR3 loop reads CSVERTGVIGNEQFF. The CDR3 nucleotides read TGCAGCGTTGAACGGACAGGGGTAATAGGTAATGAGCAGTTCTTC.

A note on this clone: At one of its ends the junction is not consistent with the germline gene, which may arise from a read error. The chain couples TRBV5-6 to TRBJ1-2; 7 bases are shared with TRBD1. The CDR3 has 14 amino acids. Germline CDR1 SGHDT, CDR2 YYEEEE. CDR3 protein: CASSLNWSGQKVYF. In DNA, the CDR3 is TGTGCCAGCAGCTTGAATTGGTCGGGACAGAAGGTTTACTTC.

The rearrangement links TRBV7-2 to TRBJ2-2; D may be TRBD2 (5 bases). With 5 bases removed from V and 3 bases from J, the gap between germline ends came to 10 bases. This CDR3 contains 14 residues. CDR1 is SGHTA, CDR2 FQGNSA, per germline. The CDR3 DNA follows: TGTGCCAGCAGCCCCACTAGGTACACCGGGGAGCTGTTTTTT. It codes for CASSPTRYTGELFF.

The V gene is TRBV15, the J gene TRBJ2-7; tentatively, D is TRBD1 (6 bases). Germline loops: CDR1 LNHNV, CDR2 YYDKDF (reference sequence). V lost 3 bases and J 2 bases, leaving 11 bases between the germline ends. This CDR3 has 14 amino acids. In DNA, the CDR3 is TGTGCCACCAGCAGGAATACAGGGACCTACGAGCAGTACTTC. Residues: CATSRNTGTYEQYF.

This clone was counted a few times. The chain employs TRBV28 and TRBJ1-1; D is undetermined. The germline V and J ends were trimmed by 8 bases and 7 bases, with 14 bases remaining between them. The CDR3 sequence is 12 residues long. The germline V gene encodes CDR1 MDHEN and CDR2 SYDVKM. The CDR3 here is CASLRGSREAFF. The DNA for the CDR3 is TGTGCCAGCCTCCGTGGATCACGTGAAGCTTTCTTT.

The chain combines TRBV19 with TRBJ1-2; D is possibly TRBD1 (5 bases). The CDR3 has 14 residues. Trimming shortened V by 7 bases and J by 7 bases, and 19 bases separated the two germline ends. Per the germline V gene, CDR1 is LNHDA and CDR2 is SQIVND (reference sequence). CDR3 residues: CASTPLGGFGGYTF. CDR3 DNA: TGTGCCAGTACCCCATTGGGGGGTTTCGGTGGCTACACCTTC.

The rearrangement uses TRBV4-3 and TRBJ1-2; TRBD1 matches at 10 bases. Per germline, CDR1 LGHNA and CDR2 YSLEER. CDR3 length equals 15 residues. V lost 4 bases to trimming and J lost 4 bases; unmatched junction nucleotides: 6. The CDR3 DNA is TGCGCCAGCAGCCGAGACAGGGGGCCAAGCTATGGCTACACCTTC. Translating gives CASSRDRGPSYGYTF.

The chain uses TRBV4-3 and TRBJ2-1; 12 bases fit TRBD2. CDR1 is LGHNA, CDR2 YSLEER, per germline. This CDR3 is 16 amino acids long. J lost 5 bases, V lost 2 bases, and 4 bases had no gene match. CDR3 nucleotides: TGCGCCAGCAGCCAAACTAGCGGGGGGTCTCACAATGAGCAGTTCTTC. It translates to CASSQTSGGSHNEQFF.

The V gene is TRBV7-8, the J gene TRBJ1-5, with D hard to call. Looked up from germline, CDR1 is SGHVS and CDR2 is FQNEAQ. V was shortened by 3 bases and J by 1 base, with 10 bases between the two germline ends. This CDR3 spans 15 amino acids. CDR3 DNA: TGTGCCAGCAGCTTTAGCGGGCCAAGCAATCAGCCCCAGCATTTT. Translated, it gives CASSFSGPSNQPQHF. The full variable domain, with the rest looked up from reference TRBV7-8 and TRBJ1-5, is GAGVSQSPRYKVAKRGQDVALRCDPISGHVSLFWYQQALGQGPEFLTYFQNEAQLDKSGLPSDRFFAERPEGSVSTLKIQRTQQEDSAVYLCASSFSGPSNQPQHFGDGTRLSIL.

This clone was seen a single time. This chain connects TRBV28 to TRBJ2-1; D may be TRBD2 (7 bases). The CDR3 extends over 16 amino acids. Germline V CDR1 and CDR2: MDHEN, SYDVKM. Trimming left V 5 bases short and J 8 bases short, with 22 bases between. CDR3 loop: CASSPSGRGAQDEQFF. In nucleotides, the CDR3 is TGTGCCAGCAGTCCTTCGGGACGGGGGGCGCAGGATGAGCAGTTCTTC.

The V and J genes are TRBV18 and TRBJ1-4; 9 bases line up with TRBD1. After removal of 2 bases from V and 7 bases from J, the junction contained 2 bases not matched to a gene. Per the germline V gene, CDR1 is KGHSH and CDR2 is LQKENI. The CDR3 contains 14 residues. The CDR3 region is CASSPGQGLEKLFF. The CDR3 bases are TGTGCCAGCTCACCAGGACAGGGGCTTGAAAAACTGTTTTTT.

The chain couples TRBV6-5 to TRBJ1-2; tentatively, D is TRBD1 (5 bases). Germline V gene lookup returns CDR1 MNHEY and CDR2 SVGAGI. CDR3 size: 14 residues. V was clipped by 8 bases and J by 6 bases, with 19 bases between them. CDR3 region: CASGGALYSDGYTF. Here the CDR3 DNA reads TGTGCCAGCGGGGGAGCGTTGTACAGCGATGGCTACACCTTC.

The chain has TRBV4-2 and TRBJ2-5; D gene ambiguous. The V end lost 3 bases, the J end lost 5 bases, and 10 bases lay between the germline ends. The CDR3 covers 13 residues. Germline-derived CDR1 and CDR2 are LGHNA and YNFKEQ. The DNA of the CDR3 is TGTGCCAGCAGCCAGGCTTTAAGGGAGACCCAGTACTTC. Translated, it gives CASSQALRETQYF.

This clone was seen only a few times. This chain joins TRBV7-2 and TRBJ1-2, with unresolved D. V was pared by 1 base and J by 8 bases, with 11 bases between. CDR3 length: 13 residues. Germline V gives CDR1 SGHTA, CDR2 FQGNSA. CDR3 coding DNA: TGTGCCAGCAGCTTAGTGGGCTATGGGGGCTACACCTTC. It encodes CASSLVGYGGYTF.